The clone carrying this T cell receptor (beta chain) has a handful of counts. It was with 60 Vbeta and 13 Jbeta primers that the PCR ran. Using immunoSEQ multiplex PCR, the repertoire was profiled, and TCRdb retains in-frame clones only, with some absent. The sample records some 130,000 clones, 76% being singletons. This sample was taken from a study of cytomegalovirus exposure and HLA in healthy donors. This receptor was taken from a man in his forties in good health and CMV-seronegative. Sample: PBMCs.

The CDR3: CASSTQAGSSGNTIYF. In DNA form, the CDR3 reads TGTGCCAGCAGCACCCAAGCGGGGTCCTCTGGAAACACCATATATTTT. The J gene is TRBJ1-3, the V gene TRBV7-9; D is unclear. The CDR3 consists of 16 residues. V lost 5 bases to trimming and J lost 0 bases, with 14 bases between them. Germline CDR1 and CDR2: SEHNR and FQNEAQ (reference sequence).